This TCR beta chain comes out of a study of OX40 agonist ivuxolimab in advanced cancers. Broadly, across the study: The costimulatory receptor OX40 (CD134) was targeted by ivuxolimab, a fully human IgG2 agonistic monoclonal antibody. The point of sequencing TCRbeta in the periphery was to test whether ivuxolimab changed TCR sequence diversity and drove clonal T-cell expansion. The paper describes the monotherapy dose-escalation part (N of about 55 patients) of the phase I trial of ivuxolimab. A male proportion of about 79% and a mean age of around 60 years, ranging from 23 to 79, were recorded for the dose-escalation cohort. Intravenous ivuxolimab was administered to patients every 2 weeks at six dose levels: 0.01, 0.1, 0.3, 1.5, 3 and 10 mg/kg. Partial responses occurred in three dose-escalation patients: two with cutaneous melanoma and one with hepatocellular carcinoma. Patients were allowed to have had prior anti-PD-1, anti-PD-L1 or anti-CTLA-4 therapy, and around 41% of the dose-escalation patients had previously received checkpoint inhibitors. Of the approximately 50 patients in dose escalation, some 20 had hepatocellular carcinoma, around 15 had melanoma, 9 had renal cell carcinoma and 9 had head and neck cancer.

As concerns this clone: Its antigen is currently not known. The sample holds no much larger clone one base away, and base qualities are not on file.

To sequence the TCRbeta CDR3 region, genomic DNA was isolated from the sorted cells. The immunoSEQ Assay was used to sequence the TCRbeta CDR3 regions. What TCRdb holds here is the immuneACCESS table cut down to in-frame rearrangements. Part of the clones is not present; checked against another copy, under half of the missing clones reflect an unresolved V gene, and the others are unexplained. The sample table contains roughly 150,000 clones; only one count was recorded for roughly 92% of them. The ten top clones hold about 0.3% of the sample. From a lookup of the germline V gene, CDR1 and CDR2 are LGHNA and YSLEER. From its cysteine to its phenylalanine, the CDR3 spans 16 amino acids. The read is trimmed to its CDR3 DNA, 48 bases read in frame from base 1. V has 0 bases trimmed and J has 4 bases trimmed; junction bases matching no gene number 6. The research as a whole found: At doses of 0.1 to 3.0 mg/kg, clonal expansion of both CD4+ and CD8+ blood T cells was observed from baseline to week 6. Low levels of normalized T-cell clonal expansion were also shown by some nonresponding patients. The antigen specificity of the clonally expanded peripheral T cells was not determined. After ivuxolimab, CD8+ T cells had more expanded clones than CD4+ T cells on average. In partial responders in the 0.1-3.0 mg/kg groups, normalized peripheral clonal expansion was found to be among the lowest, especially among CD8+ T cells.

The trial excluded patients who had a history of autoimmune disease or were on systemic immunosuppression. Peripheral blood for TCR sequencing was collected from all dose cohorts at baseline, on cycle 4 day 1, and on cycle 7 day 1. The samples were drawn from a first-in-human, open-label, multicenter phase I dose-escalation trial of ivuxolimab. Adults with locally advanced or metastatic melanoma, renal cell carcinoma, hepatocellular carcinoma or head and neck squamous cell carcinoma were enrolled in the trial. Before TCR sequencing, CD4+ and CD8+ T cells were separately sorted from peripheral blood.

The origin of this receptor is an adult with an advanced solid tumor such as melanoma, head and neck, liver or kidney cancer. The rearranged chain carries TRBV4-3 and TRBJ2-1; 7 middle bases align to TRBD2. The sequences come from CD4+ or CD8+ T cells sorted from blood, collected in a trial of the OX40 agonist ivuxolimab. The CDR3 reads CASSQDLDGGYNEQFF. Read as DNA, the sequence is TGCGCCAGCAGCCAAGACCTGGACGGGGGGTACAATGAGCAGTTCTTC.